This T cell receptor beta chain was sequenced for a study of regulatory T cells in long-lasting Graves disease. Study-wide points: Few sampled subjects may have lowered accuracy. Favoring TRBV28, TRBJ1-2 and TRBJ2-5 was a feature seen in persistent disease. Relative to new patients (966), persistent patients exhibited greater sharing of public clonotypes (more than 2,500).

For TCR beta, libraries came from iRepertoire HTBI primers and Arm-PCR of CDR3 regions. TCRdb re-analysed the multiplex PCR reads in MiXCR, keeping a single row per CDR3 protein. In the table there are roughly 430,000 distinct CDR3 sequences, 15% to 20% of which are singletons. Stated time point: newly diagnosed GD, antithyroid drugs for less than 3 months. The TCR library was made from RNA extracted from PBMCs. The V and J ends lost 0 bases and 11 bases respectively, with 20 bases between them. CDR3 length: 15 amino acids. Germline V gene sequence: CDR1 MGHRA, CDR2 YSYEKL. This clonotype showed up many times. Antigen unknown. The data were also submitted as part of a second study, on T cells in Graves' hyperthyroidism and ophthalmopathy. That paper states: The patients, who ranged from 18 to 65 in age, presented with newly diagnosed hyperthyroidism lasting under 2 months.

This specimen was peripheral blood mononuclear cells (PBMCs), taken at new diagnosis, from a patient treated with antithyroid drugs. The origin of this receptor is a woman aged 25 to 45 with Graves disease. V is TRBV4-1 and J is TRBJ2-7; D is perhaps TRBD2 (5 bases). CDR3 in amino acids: CASSQEGNVERREYF. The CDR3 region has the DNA TGCGCCAGCAGCCAAGAAGGCAACGTGGAGCGGCGTGAGTACTTC.